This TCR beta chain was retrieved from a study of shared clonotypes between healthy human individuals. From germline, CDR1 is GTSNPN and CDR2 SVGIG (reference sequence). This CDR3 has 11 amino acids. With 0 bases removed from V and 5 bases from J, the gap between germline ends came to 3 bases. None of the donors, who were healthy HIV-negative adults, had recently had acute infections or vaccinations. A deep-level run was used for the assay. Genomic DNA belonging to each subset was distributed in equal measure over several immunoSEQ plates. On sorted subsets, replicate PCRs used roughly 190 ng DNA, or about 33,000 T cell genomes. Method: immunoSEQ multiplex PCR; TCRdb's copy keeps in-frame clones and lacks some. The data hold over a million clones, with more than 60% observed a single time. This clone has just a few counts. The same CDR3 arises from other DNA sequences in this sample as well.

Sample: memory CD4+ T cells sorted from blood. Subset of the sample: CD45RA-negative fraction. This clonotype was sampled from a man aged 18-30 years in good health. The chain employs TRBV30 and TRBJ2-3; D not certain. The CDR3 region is CAWSVGDTQYF. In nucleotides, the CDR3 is TGTGCCTGGAGTGTAGGAGATACGCAGTATTTT.